This T cell receptor (beta chain) derives from a study of Graves' ophthalmopathy and Graves' hyperthyroidism. Points on this clonotype: A junction end diverges from the germline sequence, so it may reflect a read error.

Germline V gene data show CDR1 as MNHNS and CDR2 as SASEGT. This CDR3 has 19 amino acids. CDR3 regions of TCR beta were amplified from RNA transcripts. First-round RT-PCR employed HTBI primers, with a second-round multiplex PCR after it. A single record per CDR3 protein comes from TCRdb applying MiXCR to the multiplex PCR reads. The sample consists of about 500,000 distinct CDR3 sequences, under 40% of them appearing once. The origin of this receptor is an adult man with Graves' hyperthyroidism. Material: peripheral blood or thyroid tissue (not recorded which). This chain joins TRBV6-1 and TRBJ1-1, with D perhaps matching TRBD1 (5 bases). The CDR3 nucleotides are TGTGCCATCAGTGAGTCGCGACGGTTCGCGAACACCGGGACGCTTGAAGCTTTCTTT. Its translation is CAISESRRFANTGTLEAFF.